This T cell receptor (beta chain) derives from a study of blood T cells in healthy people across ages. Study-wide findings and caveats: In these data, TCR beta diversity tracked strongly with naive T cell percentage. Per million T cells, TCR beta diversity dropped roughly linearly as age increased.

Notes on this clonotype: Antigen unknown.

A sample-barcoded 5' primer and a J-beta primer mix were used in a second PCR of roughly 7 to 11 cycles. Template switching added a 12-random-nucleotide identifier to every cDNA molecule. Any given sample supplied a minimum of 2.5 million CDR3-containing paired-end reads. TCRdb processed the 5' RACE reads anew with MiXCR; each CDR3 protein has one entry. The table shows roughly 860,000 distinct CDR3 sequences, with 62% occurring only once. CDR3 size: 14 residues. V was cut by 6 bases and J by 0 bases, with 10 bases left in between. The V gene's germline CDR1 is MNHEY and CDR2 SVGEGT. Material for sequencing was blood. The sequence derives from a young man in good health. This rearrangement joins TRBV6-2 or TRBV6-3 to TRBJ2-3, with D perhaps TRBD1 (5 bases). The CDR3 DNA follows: TGTGCCAGCAGCCCCGACAGAAGCACAGATACGCAGTATTTT. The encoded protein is CASSPDRSTDTQYF.